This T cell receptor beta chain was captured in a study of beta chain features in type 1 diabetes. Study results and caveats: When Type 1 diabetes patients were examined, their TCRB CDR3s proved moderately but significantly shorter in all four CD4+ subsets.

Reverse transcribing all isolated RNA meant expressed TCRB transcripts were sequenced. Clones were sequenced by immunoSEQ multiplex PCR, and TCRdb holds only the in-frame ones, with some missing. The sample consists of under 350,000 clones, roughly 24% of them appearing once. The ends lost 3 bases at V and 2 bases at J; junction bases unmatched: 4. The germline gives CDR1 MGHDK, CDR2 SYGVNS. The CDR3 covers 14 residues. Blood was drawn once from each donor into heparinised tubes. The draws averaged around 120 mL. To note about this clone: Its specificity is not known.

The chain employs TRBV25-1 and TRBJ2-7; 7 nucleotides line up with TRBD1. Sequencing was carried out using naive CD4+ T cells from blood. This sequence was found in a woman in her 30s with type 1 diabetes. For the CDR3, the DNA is TGTGCCAGCAGTGATCAGGGGGTCACCTACGAGCAGTACTTC. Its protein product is CASSDQGVTYEQYF.